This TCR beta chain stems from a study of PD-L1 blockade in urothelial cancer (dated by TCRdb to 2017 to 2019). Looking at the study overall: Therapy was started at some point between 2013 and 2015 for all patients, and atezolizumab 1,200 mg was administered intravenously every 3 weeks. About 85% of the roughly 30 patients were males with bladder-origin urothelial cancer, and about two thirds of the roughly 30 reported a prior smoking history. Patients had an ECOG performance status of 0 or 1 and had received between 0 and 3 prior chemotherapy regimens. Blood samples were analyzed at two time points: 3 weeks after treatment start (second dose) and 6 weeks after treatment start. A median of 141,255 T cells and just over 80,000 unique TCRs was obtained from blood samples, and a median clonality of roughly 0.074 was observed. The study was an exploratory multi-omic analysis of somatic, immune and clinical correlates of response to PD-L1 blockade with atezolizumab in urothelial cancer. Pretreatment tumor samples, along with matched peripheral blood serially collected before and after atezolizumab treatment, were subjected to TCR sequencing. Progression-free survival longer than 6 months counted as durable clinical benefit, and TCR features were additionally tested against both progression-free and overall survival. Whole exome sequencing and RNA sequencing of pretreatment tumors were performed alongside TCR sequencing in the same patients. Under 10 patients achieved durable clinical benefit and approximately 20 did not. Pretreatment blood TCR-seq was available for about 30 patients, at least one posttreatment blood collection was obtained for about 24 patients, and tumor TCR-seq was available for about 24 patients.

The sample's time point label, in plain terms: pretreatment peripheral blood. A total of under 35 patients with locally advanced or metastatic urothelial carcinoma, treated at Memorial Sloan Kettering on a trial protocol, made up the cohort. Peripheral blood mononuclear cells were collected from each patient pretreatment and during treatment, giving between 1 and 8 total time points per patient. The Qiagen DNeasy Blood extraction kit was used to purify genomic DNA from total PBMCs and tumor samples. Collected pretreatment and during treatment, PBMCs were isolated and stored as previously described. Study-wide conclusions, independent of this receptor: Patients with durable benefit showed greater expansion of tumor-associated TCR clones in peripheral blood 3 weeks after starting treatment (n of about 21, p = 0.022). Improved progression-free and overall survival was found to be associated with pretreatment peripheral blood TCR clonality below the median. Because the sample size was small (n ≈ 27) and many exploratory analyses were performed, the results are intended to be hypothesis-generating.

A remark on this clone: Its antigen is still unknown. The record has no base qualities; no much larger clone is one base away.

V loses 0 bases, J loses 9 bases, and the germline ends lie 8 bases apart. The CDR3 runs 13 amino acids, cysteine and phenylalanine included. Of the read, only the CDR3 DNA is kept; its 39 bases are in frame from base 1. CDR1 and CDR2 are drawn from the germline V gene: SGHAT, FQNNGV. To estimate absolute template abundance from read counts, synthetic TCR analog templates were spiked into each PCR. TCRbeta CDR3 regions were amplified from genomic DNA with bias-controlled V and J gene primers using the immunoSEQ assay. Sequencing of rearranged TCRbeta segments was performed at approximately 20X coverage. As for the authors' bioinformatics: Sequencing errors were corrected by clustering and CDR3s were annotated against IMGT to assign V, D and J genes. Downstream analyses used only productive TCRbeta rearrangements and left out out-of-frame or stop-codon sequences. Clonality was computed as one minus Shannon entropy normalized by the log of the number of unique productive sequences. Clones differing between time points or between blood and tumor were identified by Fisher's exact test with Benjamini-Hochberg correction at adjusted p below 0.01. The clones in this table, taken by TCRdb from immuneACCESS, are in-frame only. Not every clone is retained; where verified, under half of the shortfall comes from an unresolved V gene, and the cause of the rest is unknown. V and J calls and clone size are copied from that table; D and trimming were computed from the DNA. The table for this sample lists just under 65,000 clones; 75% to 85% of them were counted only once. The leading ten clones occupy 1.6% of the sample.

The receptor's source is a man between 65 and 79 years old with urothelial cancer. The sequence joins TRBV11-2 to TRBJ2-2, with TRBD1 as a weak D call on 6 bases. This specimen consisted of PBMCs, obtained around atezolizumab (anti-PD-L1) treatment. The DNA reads TGTGCCAGCAGCTTAGATCGGGACAGGGAGCTGTTTTTT. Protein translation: CASSLDRDRELFF.